This paragraph reports one T cell receptor beta chain. The antigen remains unidentified. The CDR3 extends over 11 amino acids. Deletions cut 1 base from V and 7 bases from J, with 7 bases between. CDR1 is DFQATT and CDR2 is SNEGSKA in the germline V gene (reference sequence). The data were produced by immunoSEQ multiplex PCR, yet TCRdb's version contains in-frame clones alone and is incomplete. The table has over 150,000 clones, around 90% seen once. The data originate from a study of T cell responses to AZD1222 COVID-19 vaccine. Study details: Analyses pooled second doses at about 4 or about 12 weeks. Study-level results: Regions left unmutated in variants are reportedly the target of nearly half of spike-specific TCRs.

The sample consisted of peripheral blood, taken on day 0 of AZD1222 vaccination. The TCR sequence derives from an adult in good health. The chain employs TRBV20-1 and TRBJ1-2; no clear D. The CDR3 loop reads CSARAGVGYTF. The CDR3, as DNA: TGCAGTGCTAGAGCGGGAGTTGGCTACACCTTC.